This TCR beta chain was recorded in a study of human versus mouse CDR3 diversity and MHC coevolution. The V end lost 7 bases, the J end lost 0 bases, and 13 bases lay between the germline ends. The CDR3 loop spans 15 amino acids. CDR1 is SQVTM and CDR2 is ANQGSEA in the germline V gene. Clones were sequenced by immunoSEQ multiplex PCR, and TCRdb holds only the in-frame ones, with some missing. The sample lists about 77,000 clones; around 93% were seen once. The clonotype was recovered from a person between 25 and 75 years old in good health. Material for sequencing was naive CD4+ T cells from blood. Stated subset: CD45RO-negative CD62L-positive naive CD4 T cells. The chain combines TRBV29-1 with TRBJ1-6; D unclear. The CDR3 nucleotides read TGCAGCGCCCGATCGGGGAGCTCCTATAATTCACCCCTCCACTTT. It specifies CSARSGSSYNSPLHF.